This T cell receptor (beta chain) was retrieved from a study of blood T cells in healthy people across ages. Whole-study context: Template switching caught about one barcoded beta molecule for each two T cells.

Per-sample PBMC isolation yielded at least 7 million cells. Findings of the study overall: As naive T cell percentage varied, TCR beta diversity correlated strongly with it.

The germline V and J ends were trimmed by 5 bases and 8 bases, with 18 bases remaining between them. CDR1 is SGHTA and CDR2 is FQGNSA in the germline V gene. CDR3 size: 14 residues. With respect to this clonotype: Its antigen is undetermined.

Through a sample-barcoded 5' primer and a J-beta primer mix, a second PCR was run for roughly 7 to 12 cycles. Every individual sample yielded 2.5 million or more paired-end reads (each containing CDR3). A single record per CDR3 protein comes from TCRdb applying MiXCR to the 5' RACE reads. The repertoire includes roughly 500,000 distinct CDR3 sequences, 25% to 30% of them detected once, and roughly 20% sits in the top ten. The specimen sequenced was blood. The source of this sequence is an older woman in good health. This chain uses TRBV7-2 with TRBJ1-1; no definite D call. CDR3 residues: CASSPRGPAKEAFF. The CDR3 nucleotides read TGTGCCAGCAGCCCCCGTGGACCGGCTAAAGAAGCTTTCTTT.